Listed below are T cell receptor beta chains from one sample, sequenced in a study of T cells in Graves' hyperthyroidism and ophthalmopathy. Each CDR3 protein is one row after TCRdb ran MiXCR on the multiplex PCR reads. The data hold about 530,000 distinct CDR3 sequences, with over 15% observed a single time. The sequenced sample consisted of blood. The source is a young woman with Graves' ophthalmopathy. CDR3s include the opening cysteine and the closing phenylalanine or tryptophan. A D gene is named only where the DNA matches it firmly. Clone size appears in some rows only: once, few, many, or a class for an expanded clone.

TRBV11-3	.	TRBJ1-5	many	TGTGCCAGCAGCTTACGGGGGGCAGGACAGCCCCAGCATTTT	CASSLRGAGQPQHF
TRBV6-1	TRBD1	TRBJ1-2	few	TGTGCCAGCAGGGGGACAGGGCGGTATGGCTACACCTTC	CASRGTGRYGYTF
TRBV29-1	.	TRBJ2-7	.	TGCAGCGTTGAATTAGGGAACAGGGACTCCTACGAGCAGTACTTC	CSVELGNRDSYEQYF
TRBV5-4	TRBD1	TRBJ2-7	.	TGTGCCAGCAGTTGGGACAGGGGGGTCTACGAGCAGTACTTC	CASSWDRGVYEQYF
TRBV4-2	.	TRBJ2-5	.	TGTGCCAGCAGCCAAGAAACCGCCCCATCCCAAGAGACCCAGTACTTC	CASSQETAPSQETQYF
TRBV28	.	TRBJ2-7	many	TGTGCCAGCAGTGCCCGGGACCTGGACACCTACGAGCAGTACTTC	CASSARDLDTYEQYF
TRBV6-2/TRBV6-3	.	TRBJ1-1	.	TGTGCCAGCAGTTACTCGATATTTGGCAGGACTGAAGCTTTCTTT	CASSYSIFGRTEAFF
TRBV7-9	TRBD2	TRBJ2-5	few	TGTGCCAGCAGCTGGGGACTAGCGGGAACCGAAGAGACCCAGTACTTC	CASSWGLAGTEETQYF
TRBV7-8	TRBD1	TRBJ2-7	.	TGTGCCAGCAGCTCGGTTTACAGGGGTAACGGCTACGAGCAGTACTTC	CASSSVYRGNGYEQYF
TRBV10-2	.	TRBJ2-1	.	TGCGCCAGCAGTGACAGGCTTATGACCCCTGAGCAGTTCTTC	CASSDRLMTPEQFF
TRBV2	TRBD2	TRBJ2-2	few	TGTGCCAGCACCACTAGCGGGAGGGCCGTCACCGGGGAGCTGTTTTTT	CASTTSGRAVTGELFF
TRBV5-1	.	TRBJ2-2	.	TGCGCCAGCAGCCTAGGGGTACAAGCCGGGGAGCTGTTTTTT	CASSLGVQAGELFF
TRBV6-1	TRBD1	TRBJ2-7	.	TGTGCCAGCAGTGAAGACAGGGGGCTCGGGCAGTACTTC	CASSEDRGLGQYF
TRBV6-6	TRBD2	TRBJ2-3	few	TGTGCCAGCAGTTACTACCCTCCCCTCGGGGGGGCTAGCACAGATACGCAGTATTTT	CASSYYPPLGGASTDTQYF
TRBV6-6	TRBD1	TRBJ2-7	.	TGTGCCAGCAGTTACGACAGGGGGTCCTACGAGCAGTACTTC	CASSYDRGSYEQYF
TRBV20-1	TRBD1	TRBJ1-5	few	TGCAGTGCTTCTGGACAGGGGCACTTAATGAATCAGCCCCAGCATTTT	CSASGQGHLMNQPQHF
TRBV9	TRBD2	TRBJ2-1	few	TGTGCCAGCAGCGTAGGAATAGCGGGAGATAATGAGCAGTTCTTC	CASSVGIAGDNEQFF
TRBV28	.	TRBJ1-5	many	TGTGCCAGCAGGGAAGGCGCGTATAGCAATCAGCCCCAGCATTTT	CASREGAYSNQPQHF
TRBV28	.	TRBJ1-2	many	TGTGCCAGCACCGAAAAGGGGGAGGTAGTCTATGGCTACACCTTC	CASTEKGEVVYGYTF
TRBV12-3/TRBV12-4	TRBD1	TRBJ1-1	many	TGTGCCAGCAGTTCCCGGGACAGAGGCACTGAAGCTTTCTTT	CASSSRDRGTEAFF
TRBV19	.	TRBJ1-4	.	TGTGCCAGTACCCCGACGTGGTCTGAAAAACTGTTTTTT	CASTPTWSEKLFF
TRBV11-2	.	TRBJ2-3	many	TGTGCCAGCAGCTCCGTGAAAGGTCCCGACTCAGATACGCAGTATTTT	CASSSVKGPDSDTQYF
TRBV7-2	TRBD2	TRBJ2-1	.	TGTGCCAGCAGCCTCGCCGGGACTAGCGGGAGGGCTCAGGGTGAGCAGTTCTTC	CASSLAGTSGRAQGEQFF
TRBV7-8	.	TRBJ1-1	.	TGTGCCAGCAGCTCACCGGCGGGAAACACTGAAGTTTTCTTT	CASSSPAGNTEVFF
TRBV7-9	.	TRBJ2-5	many	TGTGCCAGTCAGCTTTCGGTTGAGACCCAGTACTTC	CASQLSVETQYF
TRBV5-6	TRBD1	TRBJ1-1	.	TGTGCCAGCAGCCACCCCCCGGGACAGCACACTGAAGCTTTCTTT	CASSHPPGQHTEAFF
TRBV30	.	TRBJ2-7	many	TGTGCCTGGGCTAGACAGGGACTCTACGAGCAGTACTTC	CAWARQGLYEQYF
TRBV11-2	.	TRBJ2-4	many	TGTGCCAGCAGCACAGGCCCGGGGTCGGGCAAAAACATTCAGTACTTC	CASSTGPGSGKNIQYF
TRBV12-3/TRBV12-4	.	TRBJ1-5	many	TGTGCCAGCAGTCACTCCCGGGGGGGGACGTTGAGCAATCAGCCCCAGCATTTT	CASSHSRGGTLSNQPQHF
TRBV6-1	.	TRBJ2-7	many	TGTGCCAGCAGTGGGAGGGACAGCTACGAGCAGTACTTC	CASSGRDSYEQYF
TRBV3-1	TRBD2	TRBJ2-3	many	TGTGCCAGCAGCCAACGACTAGCGGGGGTCACAGATACGCAGTATTTT	CASSQRLAGVTDTQYF
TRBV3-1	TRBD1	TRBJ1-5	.	TGTGCCGCAGGTCCATCACAGGGGGCTAGCAATCAGCCCCAGCATTTT	CAAGPSQGASNQPQHF
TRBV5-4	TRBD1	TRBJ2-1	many	TGTGCCAGCAGCTGGGCCGGGACAGGGGTGTACAATGAGCAGTTCTTC	CASSWAGTGVYNEQFF
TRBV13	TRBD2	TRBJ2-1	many	TGTGCCAGCAGCTTAACTAGCGCCTACAATGAGCAGTTCTTC	CASSLTSAYNEQFF
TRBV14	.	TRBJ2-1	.	TGTGCCAGCAGCCATGAAGGAGGTGGGAATGAGCAGTTCTTC	CASSHEGGGNEQFF
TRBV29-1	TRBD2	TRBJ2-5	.	TGCAGCGTTGCTTCACTAGCGGGGATTAAAGAGACCCAGTACTTC	CSVASLAGIKETQYF
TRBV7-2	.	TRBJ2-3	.	TGTGCCAGTAGTAGAAGTGGGACGCAGTATTTT	CASSRSGTQYF
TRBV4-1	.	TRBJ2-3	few	TGCGCCAGCAGCCATGGACTAACCACAGATACGCAGTATTTT	CASSHGLTTDTQYF
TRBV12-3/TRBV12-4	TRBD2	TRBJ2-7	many	TGTGCCAGCAGTTCAGGGACTAGCGGGAGTGATAACGAGCAGTACTTC	CASSSGTSGSDNEQYF
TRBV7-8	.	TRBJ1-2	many	TGTGCCAGCAGCCCATCTCGGACCCTAGTCTATGGCTACACCTTC	CASSPSRTLVYGYTF
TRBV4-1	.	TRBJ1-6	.	TGCGCCAGCAGCCAAGAACCAAACATTAATTCACCCCTCCACTTT	CASSQEPNINSPLHF
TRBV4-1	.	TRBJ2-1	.	TGCGCCAGCAGCCAAGATCTGACTGGCAGGAGATTTGAGCAGTTCTTC	CASSQDLTGRRFEQFF
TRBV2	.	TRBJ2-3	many	TGTGCCAGCAGTGGTGACAGGATCACAGATACGCAGTATTTT	CASSGDRITDTQYF
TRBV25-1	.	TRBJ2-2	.	TGTGCCAGCAGGGATCAATGGACCGGGGAGCTGTTTTTT	CASRDQWTGELFF
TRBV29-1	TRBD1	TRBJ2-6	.	TGCAGCGTTGGACAGGGGAGACCCTCTGGGGCCAACGTCCTGACTTTC	CSVGQGRPSGANVLTF
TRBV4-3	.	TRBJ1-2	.	TGCGCCAGCAGCCAAGATTGGCAAGCCGGTATCTATGGCTACACCTTC	CASSQDWQAGIYGYTF
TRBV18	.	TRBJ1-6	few	TGTGCCAGCTCACCAAGGATCATCCAGGGGTTAGATTCACCCCTCCACTTT	CASSPRIIQGLDSPLHF